These 24 T cell receptor beta chains came from one sample sequenced in a study of cytomegalovirus exposure and HLA in healthy donors. Vbeta (60) and Jbeta (13) primers were used in the PCR. Clones were read by immunoSEQ multiplex PCR, and TCRdb kept only the in-frame ones, dropping some. The sample holds around 130,000 clones; over 80% are singletons and the top ten take roughly 1.2%. Specimen: PBMCs. These TCRs come from a boy younger than 18 in good health and CMV-seronegative.

The J gene is TRBJ2-3, the V gene TRBV9; a possible D gene is TRBD2 (5 bases). The V end lost 4 bases, the J end lost 2 bases, and 11 bases lay between the germline ends. From germline, CDR1 is SGDLS and CDR2 YYNGEE. This CDR3 has 14 residues. The CDR3 DNA is TGTGCCAGCAGCCTCCAAGCGGACACAGATACGCAGTATTTT. This sequence encodes CASSLQADTDTQYF.

This clone appeared a few times. The V call is TRBV18, the J call TRBJ1-5; D not certain. V gave up 2 bases and J gave up 2 bases, with 4 bases separating them. Germline loops: CDR1 KGHSH, CDR2 LQKENI. The CDR3 has 13 amino acids. The CDR3 region has the DNA TGTGCCAGCTCACCAGAGGGCAATCAGCCCCAGCATTTT. The encoded protein is CASSPEGNQPQHF.

This sequence joins TRBV6-5 and TRBJ2-1, with TRBD2 as a possible D gene (6 bases). There are 13 residues in the CDR3. V was pared by 0 bases and J by 9 bases, with 9 bases between. Germline-derived CDR1 and CDR2 are MNHEY and SVGAGI. CDR3: CASSYSGGSEQFF. The CDR3, as DNA: TGTGCCAGCAGTTACTCGGGAGGCAGTGAGCAGTTCTTC.

The chain employs TRBV5-1 and TRBJ2-7, with TRBD1 matching 8 bases. Losses at the gene ends were 2 bases for V and 6 bases for J; bases not matched to a gene: 10. The CDR3 is made up of 15 amino acids. From germline, CDR1 is SGHRS and CDR2 YFSETQ. CDR3 nucleotide sequence: TGCGCCAGCAGCTTACCTCGGGCAGGGGGCGGCGAGCAGTACTTC. Translating it yields CASSLPRAGGGEQYF.

This clone showed up just once. This chain connects TRBV2 to TRBJ2-7; D unclear. Germline V lookup: CDR1 SNHLY, CDR2 FYNNEI. The length of the CDR3 is 14 residues. Trimming took off 4 bases at V and 0 bases at J, with 10 bases between the two ends. The CDR3 loop reads CASSVQWSSYEQYF. The CDR3 nucleotides read TGTGCCAGCAGTGTTCAGTGGAGCTCCTACGAGCAGTACTTC.

The chain uses TRBV6-6 and TRBJ1-2; D might be TRBD1 (5 bases). The CDR3 is 13 residues long. The V gene lost 4 bases and the J gene lost 3 bases, with 9 bases spanning the gap. Germline CDR1 is MNHNY and CDR2 is SVGAGI (reference sequence). The CDR3 nucleotides read TGTGCCAGCAGTTCTCAGGGTGACTATGGCTACACCTTC. Its protein is CASSSQGDYGYTF.

As to this clone: Other DNA sequences in the same sample also yield this CDR3. The chain links TRBV4-2 to TRBJ1-1; D is unresolved. The CDR3 runs to 17 residues. The germline gives CDR1 LGHNA, CDR2 YNFKEQ. V was cut by 6 bases and J by 0 bases, with 20 bases left in between. CDR3 sequence (DNA): TGTGCCAGCAGTCAGGAGGAGATCCGGTTGGTGAACACTGAAGCTTTCTTT. It translates to CASSQEEIRLVNTEAFF.

This sequence joins TRBV6-1 and TRBJ2-1; D unclear. V was pared by 3 bases and J by 4 bases, with 10 bases between. The CDR3 sequence is 14 residues long. Germline CDR1 is MNHNS and CDR2 is SASEGT. CDR3 DNA sequence: TGTGCCAGCAGTGAGAGGAACTCTTACAATGAGCAGTTCTTC. Its protein is CASSERNSYNEQFF.

The chain recombines TRBV25-1 with TRBJ2-7; TRBD2 matches 8 bases. V lost 1 base and J lost 7; bases outside the gene matches: 0. The V gene's germline CDR1 is MGHDK and CDR2 SYGVNS. The CDR3 has 12 amino acids. DNA of the CDR3: TGTGCCAGCAGTGAATTAGCGGGAGAGCAGTACTTC. This encodes CASSELAGEQYF.

The chain is built from TRBV10-3 and TRBJ2-1; TRBD1 matches 7 bases. Losses at the gene ends were 5 bases for V and 3 bases for J; bases not matched to a gene: 10. In germline, CDR1 is ENHRY, CDR2 SYGVKD. This CDR3 has 16 residues. Here the CDR3 reads CAISPGSGTDYNEQFF. As DNA, the CDR3 is TGTGCCATCAGTCCGGGAAGTGGGACAGACTACAATGAGCAGTTCTTC.

V is TRBV4-1 and J is TRBJ2-7, with TRBD1 matching over 10 bases. The CDR3 extends over 16 amino acids. Germline V gene data show CDR1 as MGHRA and CDR2 as YSYEKL. The trim removed 1 base at V and 4 bases at J, leaving 7 bases unmatched. CDR3 DNA sequence: TGCGCCAGCAGCCAAGGGGGGGGACAGGGGAAATACGAGCAGTACTTC. It specifies CASSQGGGQGKYEQYF.

The genes are TRBV7-8 and TRBJ2-5, with a possible D match to TRBD1 (6 bases). The end of the DNA aligns better with TRBJ2-7, so the J call may be wrong. The CDR3 totals 15 residues. Germline values: CDR1 SGHVS, CDR2 FQNEAQ. The CDR3 sequence: CASSSPPRGRYEQYF. CDR3 DNA: TGTGCCAGCAGCTCACCCCCCAGGGGTCGCTACGAGCAGTACTTC.

The J gene is TRBJ2-1, the V gene TRBV7-2, with 9 bases matching TRBD1. The germline gives CDR1 SGHTA, CDR2 FQGNSA. The CDR3 is 13 amino acids. V lost 5 bases, J lost 15 bases, and 11 bases stayed unmatched. CDR3 region: CASSGDREGVPFF. DNA of the CDR3: TGTGCCAGCAGCGGGGACAGGGAGGGTGTCCCGTTCTTC. The full variable domain, with the rest looked up from reference TRBV7-2 and TRBJ2-1, is GAGVSQSPSNKVTEKGKDVELRCDPISGHTALYWYRQSLGQGLEFLIYFQGNSAPDKSGLPSDRFSAERTGGSVSTLTIQRTQQEDSAVYLCASSGDREGVPFFGPGTRLTVL.

CDR3 residues: CAWNPGTGGIEQYF. The CDR3 DNA follows: TGTGCCTGGAACCCAGGGACAGGGGGTATCGAGCAGTACTTC. The rearrangement uses TRBV30 and TRBJ2-5, with TRBD1 matching over 11 bases. The J call may be faulty, since TRBJ2-7 better matches the DNA end. CDR3 length: 14 amino acids. Germline values: CDR1 GTSNPN, CDR2 SVGIG (reference sequence).

CDR3 DNA sequence: TGTGCCGCCAGGGACAGGGGTGGCGAAAAACTGTTTTTT. This translates into CAARDRGGEKLFF. The chain employs TRBV19 and TRBJ1-4; 10 bases are a match to TRBD1. The germline V gene encodes CDR1 LNHDA and CDR2 SQIVND (reference sequence). The CDR3 has 13 residues. Germline trimming cut 11 bases from V and 8 bases from J; bases unmatched to any gene: 8.

This clone was detected only once. This chain links TRBV7-9 with TRBJ1-5; no reliable D call. V lost 2 bases and J 0 bases, leaving 11 bases between the germline ends. Germline assignment: CDR1 SEHNR and CDR2 FQNEAQ (reference sequence). The CDR3 length is 16 residues. Here the CDR3 reads CASSLTNSPSNQPQHF. The CDR3 bases are TGTGCCAGCAGCTTAACAAACAGCCCTAGCAATCAGCCCCAGCATTTT.

This sequence joins TRBV11-2 and TRBJ2-3; 10 positions match TRBD2. This CDR3 has 17 residues. Trimming removed 4 bases from V and 6 bases from J; junction bases left unmatched: 13. CDR1 and CDR2 from the germline V gene are SGHAT and FQNNGV. CDR3 amino acids: CASSYEATSGEDDTQYF. The CDR3, as DNA: TGTGCCAGCAGCTACGAGGCTACTAGCGGGGAGGACGATACGCAGTATTTT.

The chain recombines TRBV7-2 with TRBJ1-5, with TRBD1 as a possible D gene (6 bases). Germline V gives CDR1 SGHTA, CDR2 FQGNSA. This CDR3 comprises 14 residues. Trimming pared 4 bases from V and 3 bases from J, leaving 10 bases between. The CDR3 is CASSYQGFNQPQHF. DNA for the CDR3: TGTGCCAGCAGCTACCAGGGGTTCAATCAGCCCCAGCATTTT.

The genes are TRBV2 and TRBJ1-2, with D maybe TRBD1 (6 bases). With 3 bases removed from V and 2 bases from J, the gap between germline ends came to 10 bases. The CDR3 runs 14 residues. Germline CDR1 SNHLY, CDR2 FYNNEI. The CDR3 nucleotides are TGTGCCAGCAGTGATCGGACAGCCAACTATGGCTACACCTTC. Translating gives CASSDRTANYGYTF.

The V gene is TRBV5-4, the J gene TRBJ2-2; 8 nucleotides line up with TRBD2. V lost 4 bases to trimming and J lost 9 bases; unmatched junction nucleotides: 17. The length of the CDR3 is 17 residues. Germline lookup yields CDR1 SGHNT and CDR2 YYREEE (reference sequence). This chain's CDR3 is CASSHGAREGSIRELFF. The CDR3 DNA reads TGTGCCAGCAGCCATGGGGCACGGGAGGGGTCTATTCGGGAGCTGTTTTTT.

The V and J genes are TRBV29-1 and TRBJ1-2, with D possibly TRBD1 on 5 matching bases. CDR1 is SQVTM, CDR2 ANQGSEA, per germline. V gave up 4 bases and J gave up 8 bases, with 11 bases separating them. The CDR3 is 11 amino acids. The CDR3 region is CSVGQGCGYTF. The CDR3 nucleotides read TGCAGCGTTGGGCAGGGCTGCGGCTACACCTTC.

The rearrangement uses TRBV5-6 and TRBJ2-7, with D tentatively TRBD2 (6 bases). The CDR3 runs 14 residues. Trimming left V 2 bases short and J 2 bases short, with 11 bases between. Germline V lookup: CDR1 SGHDT, CDR2 YYEEEE. In DNA, the CDR3 is TGTGCCAGCAGCTTAGCGGGCAATGCCTACGAGCAGTACTTC. It yields the protein CASSLAGNAYEQYF. Using reference TRBV5-6 and TRBJ2-7 for the parts outside the CDR3, the full variable domain is DAGVTQSPTHLIKTRGQQVTLRCSPKSGHDTVSWYQQALGQGPQFIFQYYEEEERQRGNFPDRFSGHQFPNYSSELNVNALLLGDSALYLCASSLAGNAYEQYFGPGTRLTVT.

This chain joins TRBV4-3 and TRBJ2-1; TRBD2 agrees at 13 bases. CDR1 and CDR2 from the germline V gene are LGHNA and YSLEER. The CDR3 has 16 residues. Trimming at V came to 1 base and at J to 8 bases, leaving 5 bases not matched to a gene. The CDR3 reads CASSQGTSGRRYEQFF. The DNA of the CDR3 is TGCGCCAGCAGCCAAGGGACTAGCGGGAGACGCTATGAGCAGTTCTTC.

The genes are TRBV7-6 and TRBJ2-7; a possible D gene is TRBD1 (5 bases). The CDR3 has 15 residues. The V end lost 5 bases, the J end lost 5 bases, and 19 bases lay between the germline ends. Germline V lookup: CDR1 SGHVS, CDR2 FNYEAQ. In DNA form, the CDR3 reads TGTGCCAGCAGCCCCAGTGCAGCCAGGGCCCACGAGCAGTACTTC. Protein: CASSPSAARAHEQYF.